The source of this TCR beta chain is a study of cytomegalovirus exposure and HLA in healthy donors. The PCR was carried out with 60 Vbeta primers and 13 Jbeta primers. The table came from immunoSEQ multiplex PCR; TCRdb's copy has only in-frame clones and leaves some out. In the table there are 180,000 or so clones, 77% of which are singletons. A single count supports this clone. The V and J ends lost 3 bases and 4 bases respectively, with 18 bases between them. Germline-derived CDR1 and CDR2 are GTSNPN and SVGIG (reference sequence). The length of the CDR3 is 15 residues. V gene TRBV30 combines with J gene TRBJ1-2, with D possibly TRBD1 on 6 matching bases. Material for sequencing was PBMCs. The source is a man aged 18 to 35 in good health and CMV-seronegative. The CDR3 DNA follows: TGTGCCTGGAGCGGGGGGGCAGGGGCGATCTATGGCTACACCTTC. Encoded protein: CAWSGGAGAIYGYTF.